These 20 T cell receptor beta chains share one sample of origin, sequenced in a study of blood T cell repertoires in COVID-19. Assay: immunoSEQ multiplex PCR; the TCRdb copy retains only in-frame clones and omits some. The data contain under 150,000 clones, over 70% of them singletons. Sequencing used peripheral blood. The receptor source for this set is an older man with active or convalescent COVID-19.

The chain carries TRBV7-9 and TRBJ1-6; tentatively, D is TRBD1 (5 bases). The CDR3 runs 15 residues. Germline-derived CDR1 and CDR2 are SEHNR and FQNEAQ (reference sequence). Trimming cost V 6 bases and J 5 bases, with 14 bases left between them. Here the CDR3 DNA reads TGTGCCAGCAGGGCCTCGGGCAGGGATAATTCACCCCTCCACTTT. Amino acid sequence: CASRASGRDNSPLHF. The full variable domain, its missing parts supplied by reference TRBV7-9 and TRBJ1-6, is DTGVSQNPRHKITKRGQNVTFRCDPISEHNRLYWYRQTLGQGPEFLTYFQNEAQLEKSRLLSDRFSAERPKGSFSTLEIQRTEQGDSAMYLCASRASGRDNSPLHFGNGTRLTVT.

This sequence joins TRBV12-5 and TRBJ2-5; D uncertain. Trimming took off 7 bases at V and 5 bases at J, with 5 bases between the two ends. The V gene's germline CDR1 is LGHNT and CDR2 FRNRAP. CDR3 length: 10 residues. CDR3 bases: TGTGCTAGTGCTAAGGAGACCCAGTACTTC. Translation gives CASAKETQYF.

The gene calls are TRBV10-3 and TRBJ1-2, with 7 bases lining up with TRBD1. The CDR3 loop spans 13 amino acids. Germline loops: CDR1 ENHRY, CDR2 SYGVKD. V gave up 9 bases and J gave up 2 bases; unmatched junction bases: 6. The CDR3 sequence is CAMGSTGNYGYTF. The CDR3 coding sequence is TGTGCCATGGGATCGACAGGGAACTATGGCTACACCTTC.

This rearrangement joins TRBV5-1 to TRBJ2-3; 7 bases are shared with TRBD1. With V trimmed by 5 bases and J by 0 bases, 6 bases remained unmatched. The CDR3 is 15 amino acids. The V gene's germline CDR1 is SGHRS and CDR2 YFSETQ. CDR3 sequence (DNA): TGCGCCAGCAGACGAACAGGGGCTAGCACAGATACGCAGTATTTT. As protein: CASRRTGASTDTQYF.

V and J are TRBV2 and TRBJ2-3; possible D gene TRBD2, 5 bases. The CDR3 covers 17 residues. The V gene lost 4 bases and the J gene lost 2 bases, with 19 bases spanning the gap. CDR1 is SNHLY and CDR2 is FYNNEI in the germline V gene. The CDR3 loop is CASSGDISSGYTDTQYF. CDR3 sequence (DNA): TGTGCCAGCAGTGGGGATATTTCGAGCGGTTACACAGATACGCAGTATTTT.

CDR3 DNA: TGCGCCAGCAGCTTGGGGACAGGTCACACCGGGGAGCTGTTTTTT. It specifies CASSLGTGHTGELFF. This rearrangement joins TRBV5-1 to TRBJ2-2; TRBD1 matches 7 bases. Germline-derived CDR1 and CDR2 are SGHRS and YFSETQ. J lost 3 bases, V lost 0 bases, and 2 bases had no gene match. The CDR3 covers 15 residues.

This sequence joins TRBV6-2 or TRBV6-3 and TRBJ1-5; possible D gene TRBD1, 5 bases. This CDR3 has 15 amino acids. The V gene lost 4 bases and the J gene lost 3 bases, with 13 bases spanning the gap. CDR1 is MNHEY and CDR2 is SVGEGT in the germline V gene. CDR3 sequence (DNA): TGTGCCAGCAGTTCCTCAGCCAGGGTCAATCAGCCCCAGCATTTT. Translated: CASSSSARVNQPQHF.

This rearrangement joins TRBV6-4 to TRBJ1-2; 9 bases align to TRBD1. Germline V lookup: CDR1 MRHNA, CDR2 SNTAGT. V gave up 6 bases and J gave up 2 bases; unmatched junction bases: 7. The CDR3 length is 15 residues. The CDR3 region has the DNA TGTGCCAGCAGAGGGGGGACAGGGAACAACTATGGCTACACCTTC. Its protein product is CASRGGTGNNYGYTF.

The chain joins TRBV12-3 or TRBV12-4 to TRBJ1-1, with 8 bases that match TRBD1. The CDR3 spans 12 residues. J lost 6 bases, V lost 5 bases, and 2 bases had no gene match. The DNA for the CDR3 is TGTGCCAGCAGTGGGACAGGTGCTGAAGCTTTCTTT. Translation gives CASSGTGAEAFF.

This clone was observed a single time. The rearrangement joins TRBV7-2 to TRBJ2-1; D may be TRBD2 (6 bases). CDR1 is SGHTA, CDR2 FQGNSA, per germline. The CDR3 sequence is 16 residues long. The V end lost 1 base, the J end lost 0 bases, and 10 bases lay between the germline ends. The CDR3 reads CASSLDSGLSYNEQFF. CDR3 in DNA: TGTGCCAGCAGCTTAGACTCGGGACTCTCCTACAATGAGCAGTTCTTC.

Turning to this clone: An end of the junction does not agree with germline; a read error may underlie this. The V call is TRBV7-7, the J call TRBJ2-3; TRBD1 agrees at 8 bases. The length of the CDR3 is 15 residues. Germline CDR1 is SSHAT and CDR2 is FNYEAQ (reference sequence). The CDR3 spells CASSPRGQGTDTQYF. For the CDR3, the DNA is TGTGCTAGCAGCCCTAGGGGACAGGGCACAGATACGCAGTATTTT.

This clone was seen many times. The rearrangement links TRBV19 to TRBJ2-7, with 12 nucleotides matching TRBD2. This CDR3 is 17 amino acids long. J was trimmed by 2 bases and V by 2 bases; bases with no gene match: 7. Per germline, CDR1 LNHDA and CDR2 SQIVND (reference sequence). CDR3 DNA: TGTGCCAGTAGTATACGAAGACTAGCGGGAGATCCCTACGAGCAGTACTTC. Amino acid sequence: CASSIRRLAGDPYEQYF.

The chain is built from TRBV9 and TRBJ1-1, with 7 bases fitting TRBD1. CDR1 is SGDLS, CDR2 YYNGEE, per germline. The J segment lost 2 bases and the V segment lost 5 bases, leaving 3 bases of the junction unmatched. The CDR3 runs 13 residues. CDR3 sequence reads: CASRRDSNTEAFF. The CDR3 DNA follows: TGTGCCAGCAGACGGGACAGCAACACTGAAGCTTTCTTT.

The gene calls are TRBV14 and TRBJ1-2; 7 bases agree with TRBD1. The CDR3 consists of 15 residues. V gave up 1 base and J gave up 4 bases; unmatched junction bases: 6. Germline CDR1 and CDR2: SGHDN and FVKESK. The CDR3 region is CASSQGTGATYGYTF. CDR3 nucleotide sequence: TGTGCCAGCAGCCAAGGGACAGGTGCAACCTATGGCTACACCTTC.

The chain recombines TRBV6-1 with TRBJ1-2, with D perhaps TRBD1 (5 bases). CDR3 size: 16 residues. Germline V gives CDR1 MNHNS, CDR2 SASEGT. V was pared by 1 base and J by 3 bases, with 15 bases between. The CDR3 region has the DNA TGTGCCAGCAGTGAAGAAAGGATTCGGGGGTACTATGGCTACACCTTC. This codes for CASSEERIRGYYGYTF.

V usage is TRBV6-5 and J usage is TRBJ2-7; possible D gene TRBD1, 6 bases. Trimming cost V 7 bases and J 2 bases, with 12 bases left between them. Looked up from germline, CDR1 is MNHEY and CDR2 is SVGAGI. There are 13 residues in the CDR3. In nucleotides, the CDR3 is TGTGCCAGCATAGGGACATTTCCCTACGAGCAGTACTTC. Amino acids: CASIGTFPYEQYF.

The chain uses TRBV2 and TRBJ2-5; the match to TRBD2 covers 9 bases. This CDR3 is 14 amino acids long. Trimming cost V 6 bases and J 2 bases; bases outside gene matches: 4. Germline V gene lookup returns CDR1 SNHLY and CDR2 FYNNEI. As DNA, the CDR3 is TGTGCCAGCAGAAGGACTAGCGCACAAGAGACCCAGTACTTC. It is translated as CASRRTSAQETQYF.

This clone was counted many times. The chain employs TRBV7-8 and TRBJ1-2; D call uncertain. Germline CDR1 SGHVS, CDR2 FQNEAQ. The ends were cut back, 5 bases at V and 2 bases at J, with 12 bases in the middle. The CDR3 is 14 residues long. CDR3 amino acids: CASSDRSGNYGYTF. The CDR3 nucleotides read TGTGCCAGCAGCGATCGTAGCGGAAACTATGGCTACACCTTC.

The V call is TRBV18, the J call TRBJ1-3; 7 bases match TRBD1. V shed 2 bases and J 4 bases; nucleotides not matched to a gene: 8. The CDR3 covers 16 residues. The germline gives CDR1 KGHSH, CDR2 LQKENI. CDR3 in amino acids: CASSPAVGDRGNTIYF. In DNA, the CDR3 is TGTGCCAGCTCACCAGCTGTCGGGGACAGAGGAAACACCATATATTTT. Looking up the rest from reference TRBV18 and TRBJ1-3 gives the full variable domain: NAGVMQNPRHLVRRRGQEARLRCSPMKGHSHVYWYRQLPEEGLKFMVYLQKENIIDESGMPKERFSAEFPKEGPSILRIQQVVRGDSAAYFCASSPAVGDRGNTIYFGEGSWLTVV.

This clone showed up just once. V and J are TRBV7-2 and TRBJ1-1; 11 nucleotides match TRBD1. Germline V gene data show CDR1 as SGHTA and CDR2 as FQGNSA. The J segment lost 6 bases and the V segment lost 5 bases, leaving 2 bases of the junction unmatched. The CDR3 extends over 13 amino acids. DNA of the CDR3: TGTGCCAGCAGCGGACAGGGGGCCTCTGAAGCTTTCTTT. Translation gives CASSGQGASEAFF.